One and the same sample provided the 20 T cell receptor beta chains below, sequenced in a study of blood T cell repertoires in COVID-19. Here immunoSEQ multiplex PCR was the method, and the copy in TCRdb shows in-frame clones only, minus some. The repertoire consists of about 210,000 clones, with over 80% occurring once and the leading ten covering less than 1.5%. The sequencing sample was made of PBMCs or T cells enriched from blood (not recorded which). The source of these receptors is a man aged 30-40 years who had recovered from COVID-19.

The chain links TRBV15 to TRBJ2-7, with TRBD2 identical over 7 bases. The CDR3 is 14 residues long. The germline CDR1 and CDR2 sequences are LNHNV and YYDKDF (reference sequence). Losses at the gene ends were 1 base for V and 1 base for J; bases not matched to a gene: 1. CDR3 protein: CATSRAGLSYEQYF. In DNA form, the CDR3 reads TGTGCCACCAGCAGAGCGGGACTATCCTACGAGCAGTACTTC.

J is TRBJ1-2 and V is TRBV25-1, with 9 nucleotides matching TRBD1. Germline CDR1 is MGHDK and CDR2 is SYGVNS. Trimming cost V 6 bases and J 8 bases; bases outside gene matches: 10. This CDR3 is 14 amino acids long. In DNA, the CDR3 is TGTGCCAGCAGAGAGGGACAGGGTCCAGCGGGCTACACCTTC. It translates to CASREGQGPAGYTF.

The genes are TRBV3-1 (or the pseudogene TRBV3-2) and TRBJ1-3, with D tentatively TRBD1 (5 bases). CDR1 and CDR2 (germline): LGHDT, YNNKEL (reference sequence). Trimming cost V 1 base and J 5 bases, with 15 bases left between them. This CDR3 is built from 16 residues. The CDR3 DNA is TGTGCCAGCAGCCAAGTGAACAGGAGAAGACGAAACACCATATATTTT. Its protein product is CASSQVNRRRRNTIYF.

The chain joins TRBV6-5 to TRBJ1-6; D is undetermined. CDR3 length: 14 residues. The V gene's germline CDR1 is MNHEY and CDR2 SVGAGI. V was pared by 6 bases and J by 0 bases, with 6 bases between. The CDR3 nucleotides read TGTGCCAGCAGGAGAAGCTCCTATAATTCACCCCTCCACTTT. Translated, it gives CASRRSSYNSPLHF.

As DNA, the CDR3 is TGCGCCAGCAGCCAAGATCTAGCAGGGGGCTATGGCTACACCTTC. It translates to CASSQDLAGGYGYTF. The rearrangement uses TRBV4-3 and TRBJ1-2; 7 nucleotides match TRBD1. The length of the CDR3 is 15 residues. The germline V gene has CDR1 LGHNA and CDR2 YSLEER. V dropped 0 bases and J dropped 4; count of bases not matched to a gene: 5.

CDR3 DNA sequence: TGTGCCAGCATCAACAGGGTTTCTAGCGAGCAGTACTTC. Its protein product is CASINRVSSEQYF. This chain links TRBV6-1 with TRBJ2-7; possible D gene TRBD1, 6 bases. The CDR3 spans 13 residues. Germline CDR1 is MNHNS and CDR2 is SASEGT. V shed 7 bases and J shed 6 bases, with 16 bases lying between them.

Only a few counts were recorded for this clone. This rearrangement joins TRBV28 to TRBJ2-7; 10 bases are a match to TRBD2. This CDR3 contains 15 residues. Trimming removed 3 bases from V and 4 bases from J; junction bases left unmatched: 6. The germline CDR1 and CDR2 sequences are MDHEN and SYDVKM. The CDR3 here is CASSFGSGRVYEQYF. Written as DNA, the CDR3 is TGTGCCAGCAGTTTTGGCAGCGGGAGGGTTTACGAGCAGTACTTC. Full variable domain (outside the CDR3, taken from reference TRBV28 and TRBJ2-7): DVKVTQSSRYLVKRTGEKVFLECVQDMDHENMFWYRQDPGLGLRLIYFSYDVKMKEKGDIPEGYSVSREKKERFSLILESASTNQTSMYLCASSFGSGRVYEQYFGPGTRLTVT.

V is TRBV18 and J is TRBJ1-5; 7 nucleotides line up with TRBD1. CDR3 size: 17 residues. V lost 4 bases, J lost 0 bases, and 9 bases stayed unmatched. Germline CDR1 is KGHSH and CDR2 is LQKENI. The CDR3: CASSRGTGTDSNQPQHF. DNA of the CDR3: TGTGCCAGCTCACGCGGAACCGGGACAGATAGCAATCAGCCCCAGCATTTT.

This clone has only one observation. The V and J genes are TRBV4-3 and TRBJ2-3; 12 nucleotides line up with TRBD2. Germline V gene data show CDR1 as LGHNA and CDR2 as YSLEER. The J segment lost 2 bases and the V segment lost 4 bases, leaving 10 bases of the junction unmatched. The CDR3 length is 18 residues. Here the CDR3 DNA reads TGCGCCAGCAGCCCCTCTAGCGGGGGGGCCATCTTCACAGATACGCAGTATTTT. As protein: CASSPSSGGAIFTDTQYF.

The chain carries TRBV9 and TRBJ2-2; D perhaps matches TRBD1 (6 bases). V gave up 2 bases and J gave up 1 base, with 9 bases separating them. This CDR3 has 15 residues. Germline V gene lookup returns CDR1 SGDLS and CDR2 YYNGEE. CDR3 bases: TGTGCCAGCAGCGTGTCAGGGGTGAACACCGGGGAGCTGTTTTTT. This gives the protein CASSVSGVNTGELFF.

The gene calls are TRBV6-2 or TRBV6-3 and TRBJ2-1; 11 nucleotides line up with TRBD2. Looked up from germline, CDR1 is MNHEY and CDR2 is SVGEGT. The V segment lost 0 bases and the J segment 7 bases; nucleotides outside the gene matches: 11. CDR3 length equals 18 residues. CDR3 coding DNA: TGTGCCAGCAGTTACTCGGAGTTCGCTAGCGGGAGGAAGAATGAGCAGTTCTTC. This gives the protein CASSYSEFASGRKNEQFF.

This chain uses TRBV27 with TRBJ2-3; D may be TRBD2 (6 bases). V was trimmed by 2 bases and J by 5 bases, leaving 14 bases between them. The CDR3 has 15 residues. The germline V gene has CDR1 MNHEY and CDR2 SMNVEV (reference sequence). CDR3 coding DNA: TGTGCCAGCAGTTTAACGGGAGTCATAGGAGATACGCAGTATTTT. This gives the protein CASSLTGVIGDTQYF.

The chain combines TRBV28 with TRBJ1-3; no reliable D call. The CDR3 length is 15 residues. V shed 4 bases and J shed 3 bases, with 13 bases lying between them. Germline lookup yields CDR1 MDHEN and CDR2 SYDVKM. This CDR3 is CASSSPTSYGNTIYF. The CDR3 bases are TGTGCCAGCAGTTCCCCCACTAGTTATGGAAACACCATATATTTT. The full variable domain, with the rest looked up from reference TRBV28 and TRBJ1-3, is DVKVTQSSRYLVKRTGEKVFLECVQDMDHENMFWYRQDPGLGLRLIYFSYDVKMKEKGDIPEGYSVSREKKERFSLILESASTNQTSMYLCASSSPTSYGNTIYFGEGSWLTVV.

The chain is built from TRBV9 and TRBJ2-3, with a possible D match to TRBD2 (5 bases). Germline V gene lookup returns CDR1 SGDLS and CDR2 YYNGEE. This CDR3 has 15 residues. V was clipped by 2 bases and J by 0 bases, with 10 bases between them. The CDR3 protein is CASSVAGPSTDTQYF. DNA of the CDR3: TGTGCCAGCAGCGTGGCGGGTCCGAGCACAGATACGCAGTATTTT.

In its sample, this clone was seen a few times. The chain joins TRBV14 to TRBJ2-1; TRBD2 agrees at 9 bases. V gave up 4 bases and J gave up 4 bases; unmatched junction bases: 2. There are 14 residues in the CDR3. Per the germline V gene, CDR1 is SGHDN and CDR2 is FVKESK. CDR3 sequence reads: CASSLLAGYNEQFF. The CDR3 DNA reads TGTGCCAGCAGCCTGCTAGCGGGATACAATGAGCAGTTCTTC.

This chain links TRBV6-5 with TRBJ1-2; no definite D call. The germline V gene has CDR1 MNHEY and CDR2 SVGAGI. The V and J ends lost 0 bases and 2 bases respectively, with 13 bases between them. The CDR3 length is 16 residues. CDR3 residues: CASSYSTQRLNYGYTF. Here the CDR3 DNA reads TGTGCCAGCAGTTACTCTACCCAGCGCCTAAACTATGGCTACACCTTC.

V usage is TRBV6-5 and J usage is TRBJ2-7, with D possibly matching TRBD1 (5 bases). Trimming cost V 0 bases and J 7 bases, with 10 bases left between them. The CDR3 covers 13 residues. Germline V lookup: CDR1 MNHEY, CDR2 SVGAGI. The CDR3 region has the DNA TGTGCCAGCAGTTACTCGCAGGGTGAAGAGCAGTACTTC. The encoded protein is CASSYSQGEEQYF.

The rearrangement joins TRBV9 to TRBJ1-2, with D possibly TRBD1 on 5 matching bases. CDR3 length: 12 amino acids. Germline V gene lookup returns CDR1 SGDLS and CDR2 YYNGEE. The V gene lost 4 bases and the J gene lost 8 bases, with 12 bases spanning the gap. The CDR3 nucleotides read TGTGCCAGCAGCACCGCTCAGGGCGGCTACACCTTC. As protein: CASSTAQGGYTF.

This clone was counted between two and nine times. This chain links TRBV30 with TRBJ2-7; a weak D match, TRBD1 (5 bases). CDR1 GTSNPN and CDR2 SVGIG come from the germline V gene (reference sequence). CDR3 length equals 12 residues. The V end was cut by 2 bases, the J end by 3 bases, with 8 bases between. Here the CDR3 reads CAWSNRLYEQYF. DNA of the CDR3: TGTGCCTGGAGTAACAGGCTCTACGAGCAGTACTTC.

The chain has TRBV6-5 and TRBJ2-2; D uncertain. This CDR3 has 15 residues. The V end was cut by 0 bases, the J end by 0 bases, with 5 bases between. Looked up from germline, CDR1 is MNHEY and CDR2 is SVGAGI. In DNA, the CDR3 is TGTGCCAGCAGTTACTCTTCTTCGAACACCGGGGAGCTGTTTTTT. As protein: CASSYSSSNTGELFF.